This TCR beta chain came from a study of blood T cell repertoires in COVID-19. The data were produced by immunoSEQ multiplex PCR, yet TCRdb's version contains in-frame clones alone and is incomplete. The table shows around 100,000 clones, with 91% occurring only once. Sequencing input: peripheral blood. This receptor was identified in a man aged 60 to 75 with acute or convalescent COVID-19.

DNA for the CDR3: TGTGCCAGCAGTGAAGCGCGAGGGCGTCAGCCCCAGCATTTT. As protein: CASSEARGRQPQHF. V and J are TRBV6-1 and TRBJ1-5; no reliable D call. This CDR3 spans 14 amino acids. Germline V gene sequence: CDR1 MNHNS, CDR2 SASEGT. The V end lost 0 bases, the J end lost 6 bases, and 9 bases lay between the germline ends.